Each of the 9 T cell receptor beta chains below was sequenced from the same sample in a study of cytomegalovirus exposure and HLA in healthy donors. Primers for the PCR totalled 60 Vbeta and 13 Jbeta. Using immunoSEQ multiplex PCR, the repertoire was profiled, and TCRdb retains in-frame clones only, with some absent. The data contain 65,000 to 85,000 clones, 77% of them singletons. The sample was PBMCs. All receptors derive from a man aged 50 to 60 in good health and CMV-seropositive.

The V gene is TRBV5-6, the J gene TRBJ1-1, with D possibly TRBD1 on 5 matching bases. The CDR3 sequence is 13 residues long. V lost 4 bases, J lost 9 bases, and 16 bases lay in between. Germline V gene sequence: CDR1 SGHDT, CDR2 YYEEEE. Here the CDR3 DNA reads TGTGCCAGCAGCGCCGCAGGGACTTCCCAAGCTTTCTTT. Its protein is CASSAAGTSQAFF.

This clone was detected only a few times. CDR3 sequence reads: CASKTSGNSYEQYF. As DNA, the CDR3 is TGTGCCAGCAAGACTAGCGGCAACTCCTACGAGCAGTACTTC. The genes are TRBV11-3 and TRBJ2-7, with 9 bases matching TRBD2. The CDR3 loop spans 14 amino acids. The germline V gene encodes CDR1 SGHNT and CDR2 YENEEA. V lost 7 bases and J lost 0; bases outside the gene matches: 4.

J is TRBJ1-2 and V is TRBV11-1; 9 bases are a match to TRBD1. V shed 5 bases, J shed 2 bases, and the junction held 6 bases outside the gene matches. In germline, CDR1 is SGHAT, CDR2 FQDESV (reference sequence). The CDR3 has 15 residues. The CDR3: CASSRDRVMNYGYTF. CDR3 in DNA: TGTGCCAGCAGCCGGGACAGGGTTATGAACTATGGCTACACCTTC. Using reference TRBV11-1 and TRBJ1-2 for the parts outside the CDR3, the full variable domain is EAEVAQSPRYKITEKSQAVAFWCDPISGHATLYWYRQILGQGPELLVQFQDESVVDDSQLPKDRFSAERLKGVDSTLKIQPAELGDSAMYLCASSRDRVMNYGYTFGSGTRLTVV.

The J gene is TRBJ2-7, the V gene TRBV27, with 11 bases fitting TRBD2. The CDR3 covers 14 residues. Germline V gene data show CDR1 as MNHEY and CDR2 as SMNVEV (reference sequence). V lost 0 bases to trimming and J lost 10 bases; unmatched junction nucleotides: 5. The CDR3 spells CASSLSGTSGDQYF. The CDR3 nucleotides are TGTGCCAGCAGTTTATCGGGGACTAGCGGAGATCAGTACTTC.

This clone occurred a few times. V is TRBV19 and J is TRBJ1-3; D not resolved. This CDR3 is built from 15 residues. CDR1 is LNHDA, CDR2 SQIVND, per germline (reference sequence). Trimming shortened V by 7 bases and J by 2 bases, and 15 bases separated the two germline ends. The CDR3 nucleotides read TGTGCCAGTACCGAGCTGTGGCAGGCTGGAAACACCATATATTTT. Translated: CASTELWQAGNTIYF.

This chain connects TRBV4-2 to TRBJ1-2; 10 bases match TRBD1. This CDR3 spans 15 amino acids. Trimming removed 2 bases from V and 7 bases from J; junction bases left unmatched: 7. CDR1 is LGHNA, CDR2 YNFKEQ, per germline. In DNA form, the CDR3 reads TGTGCCAGCAGCCAACATGGACAGGGGGTTTTTGGCTACACCTTC. It encodes CASSQHGQGVFGYTF.

This clone was picked up a small number of times. The chain's CDR3 is CASSPDLGGRADTQYF. CDR3 DNA sequence: TGTGCCAGCAGCCCCGACTTAGGCGGGAGGGCAGATACGCAGTATTTT. The chain combines TRBV7-7 with TRBJ2-3; 9 bases line up with TRBD2. The ends lost 5 bases at V and 4 bases at J; junction bases unmatched: 10. There are 16 residues in the CDR3. CDR1 is SSHAT, CDR2 FNYEAQ, per germline (reference sequence).

This chain uses TRBV5-4 with TRBJ2-1; D is undetermined. With 0 bases removed from V and 5 bases from J, the gap between germline ends came to 15 bases. The CDR3 extends over 16 amino acids. Germline V gives CDR1 SGHNT, CDR2 YYREEE (reference sequence). DNA of the CDR3: TGTGCCAGCAGCTTGGACTACGCCGCAGCAAACAATGAGCAGTTCTTC. Its translation: CASSLDYAAANNEQFF.

This chain connects TRBV19 to TRBJ2-1; TRBD2 might be the D (5 bases). CDR1 and CDR2 (germline): LNHDA, SQIVND (reference sequence). Between the trimmed V and J ends, which lost 3 bases and 15 bases, there was a span of 15 bases. The CDR3 contains 12 residues. CDR3 amino acids: CASSIGGHIPFF. CDR3 nucleotide sequence: TGTGCCAGTAGTATTGGAGGCCATATCCCGTTCTTC.